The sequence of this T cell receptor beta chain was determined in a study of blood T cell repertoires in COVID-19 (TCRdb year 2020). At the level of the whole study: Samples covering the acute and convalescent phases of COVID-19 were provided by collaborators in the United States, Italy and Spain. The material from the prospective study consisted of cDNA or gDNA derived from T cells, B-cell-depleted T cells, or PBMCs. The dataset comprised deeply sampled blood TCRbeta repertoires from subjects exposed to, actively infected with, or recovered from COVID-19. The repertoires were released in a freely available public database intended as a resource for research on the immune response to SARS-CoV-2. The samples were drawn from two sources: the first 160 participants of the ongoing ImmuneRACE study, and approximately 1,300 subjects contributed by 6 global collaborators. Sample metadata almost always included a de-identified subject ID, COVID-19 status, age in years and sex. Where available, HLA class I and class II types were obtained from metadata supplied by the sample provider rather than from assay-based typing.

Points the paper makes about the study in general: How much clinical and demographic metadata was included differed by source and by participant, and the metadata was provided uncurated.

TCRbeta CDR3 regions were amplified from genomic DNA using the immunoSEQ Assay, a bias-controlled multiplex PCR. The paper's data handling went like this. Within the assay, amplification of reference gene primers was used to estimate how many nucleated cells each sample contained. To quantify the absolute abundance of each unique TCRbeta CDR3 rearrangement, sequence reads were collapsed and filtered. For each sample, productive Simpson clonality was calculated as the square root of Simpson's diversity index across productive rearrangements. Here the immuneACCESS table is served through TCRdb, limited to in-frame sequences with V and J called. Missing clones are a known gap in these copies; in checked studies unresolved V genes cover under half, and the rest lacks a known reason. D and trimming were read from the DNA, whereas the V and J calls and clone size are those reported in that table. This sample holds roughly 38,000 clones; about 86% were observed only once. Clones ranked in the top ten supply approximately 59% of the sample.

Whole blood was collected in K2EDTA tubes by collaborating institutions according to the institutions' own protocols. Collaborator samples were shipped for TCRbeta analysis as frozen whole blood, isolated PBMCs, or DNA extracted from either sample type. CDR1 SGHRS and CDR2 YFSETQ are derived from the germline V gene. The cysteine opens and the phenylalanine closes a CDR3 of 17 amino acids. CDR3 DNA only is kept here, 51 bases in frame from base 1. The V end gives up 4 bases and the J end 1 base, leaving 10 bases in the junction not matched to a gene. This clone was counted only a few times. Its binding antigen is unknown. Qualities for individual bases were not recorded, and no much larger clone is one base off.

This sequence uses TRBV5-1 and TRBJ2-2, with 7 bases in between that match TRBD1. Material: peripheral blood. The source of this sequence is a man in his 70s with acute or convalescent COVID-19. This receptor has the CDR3 CASSPMRGQRNTGELFF. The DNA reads TGCGCCAGCAGCCCTATGAGGGGGCAACGGAACACCGGGGAGCTGTTTTTT.